This T cell receptor (beta chain) was found in a study of blood T cell repertoires in COVID-19. Looking at the study overall: PBMCs, B-cell-depleted T cells, or T cells provided the cDNA or gDNA that made up the material.

In the authors' workflow: Researchers report that nucleated cell counts were estimated from reference gene primer amplification. This table comes from immunoSEQ multiplex PCR, and its TCRdb copy is limited to in-frame clones, with some not included. The DNA gave D and trimming, while V, J and clone size come from that table. The profile shows around 240,000 clones, roughly 82% of them singletons. Individuals aged about 18 to 95 years were recruited from around 22 US areas. Self-reported history from a screening survey and questionnaire set each donor's cohort. This CDR3 has 12 amino acids. Germline trimming cut 6 bases from V and 7 bases from J; bases unmatched to any gene: 5. CDR1 and CDR2 from the germline V gene are ENHRY and SYGVKD.

The TCR was taken from a woman aged 50 to 65 who had recovered from COVID-19. The sequencing sample was made of PBMCs or T cells enriched from blood (not recorded which). This rearrangement joins TRBV10-3 to TRBJ1-1; 7 bases match TRBD1. The CDR3 is CAISGTAIEAFF. CDR3 nucleotides: TGTGCCATCAGCGGGACAGCGATTGAAGCTTTCTTT.